This T cell receptor beta chain is from a study of cytomegalovirus exposure and HLA in healthy donors. About the research overall: As an earlier analysis found, around 200 million T cells yielded over 95 million unique TCR beta sequences.

PCR used 60 Vbeta primers and 13 Jbeta primers. Some clones are missing from TCRdb's copy, which holds only in-frame ones; the method was immunoSEQ multiplex PCR. The sample lists 150,000 to 170,000 clones; around 79% were seen once. To note about this clone: No antigen is known for it.

The length of the CDR3 is 16 residues. Germline V gene data show CDR1 as SGDLS and CDR2 as YYNGEE. V was pared by 1 base and J by 3 bases, with 3 bases of the junction left unmatched. Study-wide points: Accurate prediction of most subjects' HLA-A and HLA-B alleles from TCR beta sequences was reported.

The origin of this receptor is a man aged 25-40 years in good health and CMV-seropositive. Sequencing used PBMCs. The J gene is TRBJ2-1, the V gene TRBV9; 11 bases are a match to TRBD2. CDR3 coding DNA: TGTGCCAGCAGCGTATCTAGCGGGGGGTTCTACAATGAGCAGTTCTTC. It codes for CASSVSSGGFYNEQFF.